This TCR beta chain was retrieved from a study of metastatic and nonmetastatic thyroid tumors. For the study at large: From malignant and benign thyroid patients, repertoires in blood and in tumor or nodule tissue were compared.

At least ten counts were recorded for this clone. Its antigen remains unidentified. Other DNA sequences in the sample encode the same CDR3. Between the trimmed V and J ends, which lost 3 bases and 10 bases, there was a span of 18 bases. The CDR3 totals 14 residues. Germline lookup yields CDR1 LNHDA and CDR2 SQIVND (reference sequence). The study's findings and limits: Patients with malignant thyroid tumors reportedly had significantly higher TCR beta diversity than those with benign nodules, in blood and tumor.

The entire patient cohort was treatment-naive prior to thyroid surgery. Authors' analysis steps: Variation in CDR3 across clinicopathological groups served as the basis for constructing a distant-metastasis classifier in papillary thyroid cancer. TCRdb reprocessed the PCR reads using MiXCR. The V and J calls were not made by the authors but by TCRdb's processing. Of around 41,000 clones in the sample, less than 15% were seen once. Sequenced sample: blood. The receptor was isolated from a female donor with papillary thyroid cancer or a benign thyroid nodule (not recorded which). Some clones in this sample may be carry-over from other donors' samples. The genes are TRBV19 and TRBJ1-2, with unresolved D. The CDR3 DNA reads as TGTGCCAGTAGTATCGAGGGCGGCAGCGGTCTCTACACCTTC. This sequence encodes CASSIEGGSGLYTF.